The 20 T cell receptor beta chains given below trace back to one sample, sequenced in a study of blood T cell repertoires in COVID-19. Measured with immunoSEQ multiplex PCR; TCRdb has only the in-frame clones, and not every one. The repertoire holds 50,000 to 70,000 clones, 80% to 95% seen once, with over 8% in the top ten. Material: peripheral blood. These receptors were taken from a woman older than 75 with active COVID-19.

The V call is TRBV27, the J call TRBJ1-6; 9 bases match TRBD1. This CDR3 spans 15 amino acids. CDR1 MNHEY and CDR2 SMNVEV come from the germline V gene (reference sequence). V was clipped by 4 bases and J by 9 bases; unmatched bases: 7. DNA for the CDR3: TGTGCCAGCAGTTACGAGACAGGGGGTGGTTCACCCCTCCACTTT. This codes for CASSYETGGGSPLHF.

The chain combines TRBV6-6 with TRBJ2-7; 7 positions agree with TRBD1. V lost 4 bases to trimming and J lost 3 bases; unmatched junction nucleotides: 3. The CDR3 totals 13 residues. CDR1 and CDR2 from the germline V gene are MNHNY and SVGAGI (reference sequence). CDR3 nucleotide sequence: TGTGCCAGCAGTTCACAGGGGAACTACGAGCAGTACTTC. This encodes CASSSQGNYEQYF.

V is TRBV5-8 and J is TRBJ2-6, with D hard to call. CDR1 and CDR2 (germline): SGHTS, YDEGEE. The CDR3 is 13 amino acids. Trimming shortened V by 4 bases and J by 4 bases, and 6 bases separated the two germline ends. The DNA of the CDR3 is TGTGCCAGCAGCCTTCGGGGGGCCAACGTCCTGACTTTC. Protein product: CASSLRGANVLTF.

The chain links TRBV27 to TRBJ2-7; 8 positions agree with TRBD1. Looked up from germline, CDR1 is MNHEY and CDR2 is SMNVEV (reference sequence). The CDR3 runs 14 residues. V shed 3 bases, J shed 1 base, and the junction held 2 bases outside the gene matches. The CDR3 DNA sequence: TGTGCCAGCAGTTTTAACAGGGGGTCCTACGAGCAGTACTTC. Translation gives CASSFNRGSYEQYF.

V gene TRBV7-8 combines with J gene TRBJ2-3; D remains unclear. The CDR3 covers 15 residues. V shed 4 bases and J shed 3 bases, with 14 bases lying between them. Germline CDR1 reads SGHVS; CDR2 reads FQNEAQ. Here the CDR3 reads CASSYRRFRTDTQYF. The CDR3 nucleotides are TGTGCCAGCAGCTACCGGCGGTTTAGGACAGATACGCAGTATTTT.

The chain has TRBV7-9 and TRBJ2-7; no reliable D call. CDR1 SEHNR and CDR2 FQNEAQ come from the germline V gene (reference sequence). This CDR3 contains 12 residues. V lost 3 bases to trimming and J lost 0 bases, with 3 bases between them. This CDR3 reads CASSFSSYEQYV. The CDR3 nucleotides are TGTGCCAGCAGCTTCAGCTCCTACGAGCAGTACGTC.

This chain joins TRBV9 and TRBJ2-5; TRBD2 matches 8 bases. The CDR3 length is 15 residues. V lost 3 bases and J lost 2; bases outside the gene matches: 6. CDR1 is SGDLS and CDR2 is YYNGEE in the germline V gene. DNA for the CDR3: TGTGCCAGCAGCGCTATGGCGGGGGGACAAGAGACCCAGTACTTC. Residues: CASSAMAGGQETQYF. Full variable domain (outside the CDR3, taken from reference TRBV9 and TRBJ2-5): DSGVTQTPKHLITATGQRVTLRCSPRSGDLSVYWYQQSLDQGLQFLIQYYNGEERAKGNILERFSAQQFPDLHSELNLSSLELGDSALYFCASSAMAGGQETQYFGPGTRLLVL.

V usage is TRBV5-5 and J usage is TRBJ1-5; 7 bases map to TRBD1. From germline, CDR1 is SGHKS and CDR2 YYEKEE (reference sequence). V was pared by 1 base and J by 6 bases, with 13 bases of the junction left unmatched. This CDR3 is 17 amino acids long. In nucleotides, the CDR3 is TGTGCCAGCAGCTTGAGGGGCGAGACAGGGCGGCGTCAGCCCCAGCATTTT. As protein: CASSLRGETGRRQPQHF. The full variable domain, in which reference TRBV5-5 and TRBJ1-5 provide the parts outside the CDR3, is DAGVTQSPTHLIKTRGQQVTLRCSPISGHKSVSWYQQVLGQGPQFIFQYYEKEERGRGNFPDRFSARQFPNYSSELNVNALLLGDSALYLCASSLRGETGRRQPQHFGDGTRLSIL.

The chain joins TRBV5-1 to TRBJ2-3, with TRBD2 matching 12 bases. Trimming took 4 bases from V and 0 from J; bases not matched to a gene: 3. The CDR3 sequence is 16 residues long. CDR1 is SGHRS and CDR2 is YFSETQ in the germline V gene. This CDR3 reads CASSTTSGGSTDTQYF. As DNA, the CDR3 is TGCGCCAGCAGCACAACTAGCGGGGGGAGCACAGATACGCAGTATTTT.

The V call is TRBV15, the J call TRBJ2-1, with D unclear. From germline, CDR1 is LNHNV and CDR2 YYDKDF (reference sequence). V was cut by 9 bases and J by 0 bases, with 12 bases left in between. The CDR3 has 14 residues. The CDR3 sequence is CATQKESSYNEQFF. In DNA, the CDR3 is TGTGCCACGCAGAAGGAGAGCTCCTACAATGAGCAGTTCTTC.

This sequence joins TRBV5-1 and TRBJ1-4; no clear D gene. Trimming cost V 0 bases and J 3 bases, with 6 bases left between them. The CDR3 is 14 residues long. In germline, CDR1 is SGHRS, CDR2 YFSETQ. This chain's CDR3 is CASSLVAANEKLFF. The CDR3 DNA follows: TGCGCCAGCAGCTTGGTGGCAGCTAATGAAAAACTGTTTTTT.

The chain has TRBV28 and TRBJ1-1; 11 nucleotides match TRBD1. The trim removed 2 bases at V and 3 bases at J, leaving 8 bases unmatched. The CDR3 covers 17 residues. From germline, CDR1 is MDHEN and CDR2 SYDVKM. The CDR3 reads CASSLVGTGGRDTEAFF. CDR3 sequence (DNA): TGTGCCAGCAGTTTAGTAGGGACAGGGGGGCGGGACACTGAAGCTTTCTTT.

The V gene is TRBV28, the J gene TRBJ1-5; TRBD1 might be the D (5 bases). Trimming removed 3 bases from V and 3 bases from J, with 12 bases in between. CDR1 and CDR2 from the germline V gene are MDHEN and SYDVKM. The CDR3 consists of 15 residues. For the CDR3, the DNA is TGTGCCAGCAGTTTCCAGGGAACTTTCAATCAGCCCCAGCATTTT. As protein: CASSFQGTFNQPQHF.

J is TRBJ2-1 and V is TRBV4-1; 12 bases are shared with TRBD2. V was clipped by 2 bases and J by 10 bases; unmatched bases: 9. This CDR3 has 16 amino acids. Germline V gene lookup returns CDR1 MGHRA and CDR2 YSYEKL. CDR3 in DNA: TGCGCCAGCAGCCAAAGGACGACTAGCGGGGGCTGGGAGCAGTTCTTC. This sequence encodes CASSQRTTSGGWEQFF.

The chain joins TRBV2 to TRBJ2-3, with D tentatively TRBD1 (6 bases). The CDR3 loop spans 15 amino acids. With 7 bases removed from V and 1 base from J, the gap between germline ends came to 15 bases. Germline V gene data show CDR1 as SNHLY and CDR2 as FYNNEI. CDR3 in DNA: TGTGCCAGCAAGAAGACAGGCTTGGGCACAGATACGCAGTATTTT. As protein: CASKKTGLGTDTQYF.

This clone was recorded only once. V usage is TRBV28 and J usage is TRBJ2-3; D uncertain. Per the germline V gene, CDR1 is MDHEN and CDR2 is SYDVKM. V was shortened by 8 bases and J by 2 bases, with 11 bases between the two germline ends. CDR3 size: 13 residues. CDR3 region: CASHTEFTDTQYF. As DNA, the CDR3 is TGTGCCAGCCACACCGAATTCACAGATACGCAGTATTTT.

V gene TRBV27 combines with J gene TRBJ1-4; 9 nucleotides agree with TRBD1. This CDR3 contains 15 residues. After removal of 3 bases from V and 7 bases from J, the junction contained 6 bases not matched to a gene. Germline CDR1 reads MNHEY; CDR2 reads SMNVEV (reference sequence). CDR3 nucleotide sequence: TGTGCCAGCAGTTTTGGGACAGGGACGGGTGAAAAACTGTTTTTT. Translation: CASSFGTGTGEKLFF.

In this sample, this clone turned up once. Here the CDR3 reads CASSGAGNTEAFF. DNA of the CDR3: TGTGCCAGCAGCGGGGCAGGGAACACTGAAGCTTTCTTT. J is TRBJ1-1 and V is TRBV11-3; possibly TRBD1 for D (5 bases). Trimming removed 5 bases from V and 1 base from J, with 8 bases in between. Germline V gives CDR1 SGHNT, CDR2 YENEEA. CDR3 size: 13 residues.

The chain employs TRBV3-1 (or the pseudogene TRBV3-2) and TRBJ2-7; a possible D gene is TRBD2 (6 bases). Trimming cost V 5 bases and J 5 bases, with 16 bases left between them. The CDR3 spans 14 residues. The V gene's germline CDR1 is LGHDT and CDR2 YNNKEL (reference sequence). This CDR3 reads CASSLKGGGDEQYF. The CDR3 DNA is TGTGCCAGCAGCTTAAAGGGAGGAGGGGACGAGCAGTACTTC.

The DNA of the CDR3 is TGCGCCAGCAGCGAAAGTGGAGGGAGCTCTGGGGCCAACGTCCTGACTTTC. Translating it yields CASSESGGSSGANVLTF. The chain joins TRBV5-1 to TRBJ2-6, with TRBD2 as a possible D gene (6 bases). V lost 4 bases, J lost 0 bases, and 14 bases lay in between. The CDR3 spans 17 residues. CDR1 and CDR2 (germline): SGHRS, YFSETQ.